The present T cell receptor beta chain was sequenced within a study of blood T cell repertoires in COVID-19. Study context: COVID-19 samples, acute and convalescent, were from the United States, Italy and Spain. T cells, B-cell-depleted T cells, or PBMCs supplied cDNA or gDNA.

In the source study's methods: From reference gene primer amplification, estimates of nucleated cell counts were derived. The protocol was immunoSEQ multiplex PCR, while the TCRdb copy is restricted to in-frame clones and leaves out a portion. V and J calls and clone size are as listed in that table; D and trimming were resolved from the DNA. The top ten hold 20% to 30% of the sample, which has fewer than 50,000 clones, around 90% seen once. Sequences were obtained from peripheral blood. This sequence originates from a man in his fifties or sixties with active or convalescent COVID-19.

The CDR3 region is CASNPGALKYEQYF. As DNA, the CDR3 is TGTGCCAGCAACCCGGGAGCCCTGAAATACGAGCAGTACTTC. The chain recombines TRBV2 with TRBJ2-7; D is possibly TRBD2 (6 bases). The germline gives CDR1 SNHLY, CDR2 FYNNEI. V was pared by 7 bases and J by 4 bases, with 17 bases between. The CDR3 is 14 residues long.